The next 6 T cell receptor beta chains were all read from a single sample in a study of blood T cell repertoires in COVID-19. Data came from immunoSEQ multiplex PCR; TCRdb stores just in-frame clones and leaves some out. The sample comprises about 300,000 clones, 80% to 90% of which are singletons, and about 1.2% rests with the top ten. The sample comprised peripheral blood. The source of these receptors is a woman aged 45-59 years with acute or convalescent COVID-19.

The chain uses TRBV10-3 and TRBJ1-2; TRBD1 might be the D (6 bases). Germline V CDR1 and CDR2: ENHRY, SYGVKD. The CDR3 consists of 16 residues. Trimming removed 6 bases at V and 6 bases at J, with 23 bases between. In DNA, the CDR3 is TGTGCCATCAGCCTATCCCCCGGGACAACGAACAATGGCTACACCTTC. This translates into CAISLSPGTTNNGYTF.

The chain links TRBV6-2 or TRBV6-3 to TRBJ1-4; 10 positions agree with TRBD1. CDR3 length equals 17 residues. With 4 bases clipped from V and 5 bases from J, the junction kept 10 bases outside the gene matches. CDR1 and CDR2 from the germline V gene are MNHEY and SVGEGT. CDR3 nucleotide sequence: TGTGCCAGCAGTTCGTACCGGGACAGGGGATCGAATGAAAAACTGTTTTTT. Amino acid sequence: CASSSYRDRGSNEKLFF.

The chain has TRBV30 and TRBJ1-6, with 7 bases that match TRBD1. V shed 7 bases, J shed 7 bases, and the junction held 7 bases outside the gene matches. Germline CDR1 and CDR2: GTSNPN and SVGIG (reference sequence). The CDR3 length is 13 residues. CDR3 sequence reads: CAFDRVVNSPLHF. The CDR3 coding sequence is TGTGCCTTCGACAGGGTGGTAAATTCACCCCTCCACTTT.

This rearrangement joins TRBV24-1 to TRBJ2-5; TRBD1 agrees at 8 bases. The CDR3 covers 15 residues. Germline V CDR1 and CDR2: KGHDR, SFDVKD. J lost 1 base, V lost 3 bases, and 3 bases had no gene match. In DNA form, the CDR3 reads TGTGCCACCAGTGATCGACAGGGGTTCCAAGAGACCCAGTACTTC. Its protein is CATSDRQGFQETQYF.

The chain joins TRBV2 to TRBJ2-1; the D gene is possibly TRBD2 (6 bases). Germline CDR1 SNHLY, CDR2 FYNNEI. This CDR3 has 15 amino acids. Trimming shortened V by 4 bases and J by 2 bases, and 12 bases separated the two germline ends. In DNA, the CDR3 is TGTGCCAGCAGTGTAGAGGGACTGACCTACAATGAGCAGTTCTTC. This translates into CASSVEGLTYNEQFF.

The chain combines TRBV19 with TRBJ2-3; 8 nucleotides line up with TRBD2. CDR1 and CDR2 (germline): LNHDA, SQIVND (reference sequence). With 6 bases clipped from V and 2 bases from J, the junction kept 10 bases outside the gene matches. The CDR3 covers 16 residues. In DNA form, the CDR3 reads TGTGCCAGTAGAATCAACGGACTAGCTGACACAGATACGCAGTATTTT. Translated: CASRINGLADTDTQYF.